This TCR beta chain comes out of a study of blood T cells in healthy people across ages. Per sample, extraction of total RNA gave at least 6 micrograms in every case. Germline-derived CDR1 and CDR2 are MNHEY and SVGAGI. V lost 0 bases and J lost 5, with 17 bases in between. The CDR3 is 17 amino acids. Combining a sample-barcoded 5' primer with a J-beta primer mix, a second PCR ran for roughly 6 to 12 cycles. Each CDR3 protein gets one entry after TCRdb re-called the 5' RACE reads with MiXCR. The table shows approximately 360,000 distinct CDR3 sequences, with 50% to 60% occurring only once. This clonotype was counted only a few times.

The receptor was derived from a man between 60 and 75 years old in good health. Sequenced sample: blood. The chain joins TRBV6-5 to TRBJ2-1; possible D gene TRBD1, 6 bases. The CDR3 sequence is CASSYSRVGRGNNEQFF. The DNA of the CDR3 is TGTGCCAGCAGTTACTCCAGGGTTGGCAGGGGAAACAATGAGCAGTTCTTC.